The 13 T cell receptor beta chains given below trace back to one sample, sequenced in a study of radiation and T cells in renal cell carcinoma (dated by TCRdb to 2020 to 2021). Library preparation employed the immunoSEQ multiplex PCR assay. The immuneACCESS repertoire file appears here via TCRdb, limited to in-frame rearrangements. These files lack a portion of the clones; in checked studies, under half of the deficit traces to unresolved V genes, and the cause of the others is not known. The sample table records 140,000 or so clones; roughly 88% of these occur just once. Approximately 12% of the sample rests with the top ten. In the paper's terms, the time point label means: baseline pretreatment blood. The sample's treatment or condition, from its label and the paper: 15 Gy SBRT to primary tumor, nephrectomy 4 weeks later. Sequencing used blood, obtained from a patient whose treatment included radiotherapy and nephrectomy. Every receptor here comes from a woman aged 45-65 years with renal cell carcinoma.

This clone was observed a handful of times. The J gene is TRBJ2-1, the V gene TRBV7-9; D gene unclear. Germline V gene sequence: CDR1 SEHNR, CDR2 FQNEAQ (reference sequence). V was cut by 3 bases and J by 0 bases, with 6 bases left in between. This CDR3 is built from 14 residues. In nucleotides, the CDR3 is TGTGCCAGCAGCTTCTCAGGCTCCTACAATGAGCAGTTCTTC. Translated: CASSFSGSYNEQFF.

The J gene is TRBJ2-1, the V gene TRBV19; unclear D gene. Deletions cut 1 base from V and 6 bases from J, with 16 bases between. Germline-derived CDR1 and CDR2 are LNHDA and SQIVND (reference sequence). The CDR3 has 16 amino acids. The CDR3 loop is CASSIVQSRSGNEQFF. CDR3 bases: TGTGCCAGTAGTATAGTGCAGAGTCGGTCTGGCAATGAGCAGTTCTTC.

The chain joins TRBV19 to TRBJ1-1; the D is unclear. The germline V gene encodes CDR1 LNHDA and CDR2 SQIVND (reference sequence). The CDR3 sequence is 13 residues long. Trimming stripped 2 bases from V and 4 bases from J, with 8 bases between. In nucleotides, the CDR3 is TGTGCCAGTAGTATAATTGAAGGCACTGAAGCTTTCTTT. Translation gives CASSIIEGTEAFF.

This sequence joins TRBV19 and TRBJ1-2; TRBD1 matches at 10 bases. Unmatched junction bases numbered 16, after V lost 6 bases and J lost 12 bases. The CDR3 has 15 residues. Germline V CDR1 and CDR2: LNHDA, SQIVND (reference sequence). CDR3 in amino acids: CASRPSTGTGVWNTF. In DNA, the CDR3 is TGTGCCAGTAGACCAAGTACCGGGACAGGGGTATGGAACACCTTC.

V gene TRBV5-6 combines with J gene TRBJ1-1, with D possibly TRBD1 on 6 matching bases. Germline V CDR1 and CDR2: SGHDT, YYEEEE. The CDR3 loop spans 14 amino acids. The V gene lost 2 bases and the J gene lost 6 bases, with 14 bases spanning the gap. The chain's CDR3 is CASSFSGGPPEAFF. CDR3 in DNA: TGTGCCAGCAGCTTCTCCGGGGGCCCCCCTGAAGCTTTCTTT.

The V gene is TRBV7-3, the J gene TRBJ2-3, with TRBD2 matching 8 bases. In germline, CDR1 is SGHTA, CDR2 FQGTGA. This CDR3 is built from 14 residues. The trim removed 8 bases at V and 2 bases at J, leaving 6 bases unmatched. The CDR3 is CASSVAGPTDTQYF. In DNA, the CDR3 is TGTGCCAGCTCTGTAGCGGGGCCCACAGATACGCAGTATTTT.

The chain couples TRBV6-1 to TRBJ1-4; TRBD1 matches 9 bases. The CDR3 loop spans 15 amino acids. V lost 5 bases, J lost 7 bases, and 8 bases stayed unmatched. Germline CDR1 is MNHNS and CDR2 is SASEGT. As DNA, the CDR3 is TGTGCCAGCAGTAATAGGGACAGGGTTAGTGAAAAACTGTTTTTT. Amino acid sequence: CASSNRDRVSEKLFF.

The V call is TRBV6-1, the J call TRBJ1-2; D is perhaps TRBD1 (5 bases). The V end lost 7 bases, the J end lost 5 bases, and 14 bases lay between the germline ends. The CDR3 covers 13 residues. Per germline, CDR1 MNHNS and CDR2 SASEGT. The CDR3 region is CASTPGGVYGYTF. As DNA, the CDR3 is TGTGCCAGCACCCCGGGGGGGGTTTATGGCTACACCTTC.

This sequence joins TRBV5-1 and TRBJ2-1, with TRBD1 matching over 7 bases. Germline CDR1 SGHRS, CDR2 YFSETQ. V lost 7 bases and J lost 5; bases outside the gene matches: 6. CDR3 length: 13 amino acids. The CDR3 loop reads CASADRANNEQFF. In DNA, the CDR3 is TGCGCCAGCGCCGACAGGGCTAACAATGAGCAGTTCTTC. Full variable domain (outside the CDR3, taken from reference TRBV5-1 and TRBJ2-1): KAGVTQTPRYLIKTRGQQVTLSCSPISGHRSVSWYQQTPGQGLQFLFEYFSETQRNKGNFPGRFSGRQFSNSRSEMNVSTLELGDSALYLCASADRANNEQFFGPGTRLTVL.

The chain has TRBV4-2 and TRBJ1-1, with 7 bases fitting TRBD1. This CDR3 region has 15 residues. Looked up from germline, CDR1 is LGHNA and CDR2 is YNFKEQ. Trimming at V came to 2 bases and at J to 4 bases, leaving 7 bases not matched to a gene. CDR3 sequence reads: CASSQQQGRSTEAFF. DNA for the CDR3: TGTGCCAGCAGCCAACAACAGGGGAGGTCCACTGAAGCTTTCTTT.

This chain links TRBV9 with TRBJ2-3; 8 nucleotides line up with TRBD2. The germline V gene has CDR1 SGDLS and CDR2 YYNGEE. The V segment lost 0 bases and the J segment 4 bases; nucleotides outside the gene matches: 10. This CDR3 is built from 17 residues. CDR3 in amino acids: CASSVGASGGGSDTQYF. CDR3 nucleotide sequence: TGTGCCAGCAGCGTAGGGGCCAGCGGGGGAGGGTCAGATACGCAGTATTTT.

In regard to this clone: Within the sample, other DNA sequences also encode this same CDR3. The chain uses TRBV4-3 and TRBJ2-7; the D is unclear. Germline V lookup: CDR1 LGHNA, CDR2 YSLEER. The CDR3 contains 13 residues. The V gene lost 1 base and the J gene lost 3 bases, with 7 bases spanning the gap. CDR3 sequence (DNA): TGCGCCAGCAGCCAAGGTCGCAGCTACGAGCAGTACTTC. It translates to CASSQGRSYEQYF.

The chain recombines TRBV25-1 with TRBJ2-1; D gene ambiguous. This CDR3 has 13 amino acids. The germline gives CDR1 MGHDK, CDR2 SYGVNS. Trimming cost V 2 bases and J 8 bases, with 10 bases left between them. The CDR3 sequence is CASSEAPFHEQFF. The DNA of the CDR3 is TGTGCCAGCAGTGAAGCTCCGTTCCATGAGCAGTTCTTC.